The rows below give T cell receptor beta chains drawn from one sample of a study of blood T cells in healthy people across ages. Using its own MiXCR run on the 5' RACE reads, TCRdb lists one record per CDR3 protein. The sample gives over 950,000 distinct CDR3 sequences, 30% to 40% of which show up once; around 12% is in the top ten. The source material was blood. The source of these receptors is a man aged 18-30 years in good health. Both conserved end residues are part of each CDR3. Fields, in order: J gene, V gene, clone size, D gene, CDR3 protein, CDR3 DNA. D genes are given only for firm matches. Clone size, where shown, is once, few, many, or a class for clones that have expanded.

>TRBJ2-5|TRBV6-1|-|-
CASIPWAPQETQYF
TGTGCCAGCATTCCCTGGGCCCCACAAGAGACCCAGTACTTC
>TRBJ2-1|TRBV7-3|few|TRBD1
CASSSTGQGQGDEQFF
TGTGCCAGCAGCTCGACAGGACAGGGGCAAGGGGATGAGCAGTTCTTC
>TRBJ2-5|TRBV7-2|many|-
CASSLASLRETQYF
TGTGCCAGCAGCTTAGCTTCATTAAGAGAGACCCAGTACTTC
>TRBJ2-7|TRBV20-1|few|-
CSARSPWGSGENSYEQYF
TGCAGTGCTAGATCCCCCTGGGGGTCGGGGGAAAACTCCTACGAGCAGTACTTC
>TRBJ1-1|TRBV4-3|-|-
CASSQDRIGEAFF
TGCGCCAGCAGCCAAGATCGAATAGGTGAAGCTTTCTTT
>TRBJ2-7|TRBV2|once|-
CASRPGEGTPDNEQYF
TGTGCCAGCAGGCCCGGAGAGGGGACGCCTGACAATGAGCAGTACTTC
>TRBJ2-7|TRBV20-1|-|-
CSATTLEGQFPNYEQYF
TGCAGTGCCACAACTTTAGAAGGACAATTTCCGAACTACGAGCAGTACTTC
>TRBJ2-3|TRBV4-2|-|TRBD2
CASSQDWSGSRADTQYF
TGTGCCAGCAGCCAAGACTGGAGCGGGAGCAGGGCAGATACGCAGTATTTT
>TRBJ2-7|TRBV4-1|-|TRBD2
CASSQEDTPGGGYYEQYF
TGCGCCAGCAGCCAAGAAGATACCCCGGGCGGGGGGTACTACGAGCAGTACTTC
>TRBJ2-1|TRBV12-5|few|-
CASLWTGNEQFF
TGTGCTAGTCTATGGACGGGGAATGAGCAGTTCTTC
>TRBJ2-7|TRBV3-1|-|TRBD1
CASSQDAGTGAYEQYF
TGTGCCAGCAGCCAAGATGCCGGGACAGGGGCCTACGAGCAGTACTTC
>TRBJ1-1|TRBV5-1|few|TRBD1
CASSLTGGAGTEAFF
TGCGCCAGCAGCTTGACAGGGGGCGCCGGCACTGAAGCTTTCTTT
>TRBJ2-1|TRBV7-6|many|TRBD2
CASSSGTSLTNEQFF
TGCGCCAGCAGCTCCGGGACTAGCCTGACCAATGAGCAGTTCTTC
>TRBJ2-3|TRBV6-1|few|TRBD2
CASSRTSALNTDTQYF
TGTGCCAGCAGTAGAACTAGCGCCCTAAACACAGATACGCAGTATTTT
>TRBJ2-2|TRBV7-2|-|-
CASSKIGAGNTGELFF
TGTGCCAGCTCCAAGATCGGCGCCGGAAACACCGGGGAGCTGTTTTTT
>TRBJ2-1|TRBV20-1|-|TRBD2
CSALEWSGGDNEQFF
TGCAGTGCTCTAGAGTGGAGCGGGGGCGACAATGAGCAGTTCTTC
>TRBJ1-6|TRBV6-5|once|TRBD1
CASSNRQGPSSYNSPLHF
TGTGCCAGCAGTAATCGACAGGGACCGAGCTCCTATAATTCACCCCTCCACTTT
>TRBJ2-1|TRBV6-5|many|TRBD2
CASRKRGGYNEQFF
TGTGCCAGCAGGAAGCGGGGGGGTTACAATGAGCAGTTCTTC
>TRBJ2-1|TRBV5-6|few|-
CASSLPSGDEQFF
TGTGCCAGCAGCTTGCCGTCTGGCGATGAGCAGTTCTTC
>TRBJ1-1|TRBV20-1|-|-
CSAREGGRGEAFF
TGCAGTGCTAGAGAGGGGGGTAGGGGTGAAGCTTTCTTT
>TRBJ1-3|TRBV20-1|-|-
CSARDGLGFPIGNTIYF
TGCAGTGCTAGAGACGGATTAGGGTTCCCTATCGGAAACACCATATATTTT
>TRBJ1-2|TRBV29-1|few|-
CSVGHVNYGYTF
TGCAGCGTTGGCCACGTCAATTATGGCTACACCTTC
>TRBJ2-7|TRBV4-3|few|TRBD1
CASSKGQGDYEQYF
TGCGCCAGCAGCAAGGGACAGGGAGACTACGAGCAGTACTTC
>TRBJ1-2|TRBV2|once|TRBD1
CASQDRGYGGYTF
TGTGCCAGCCAGGACAGGGGTTACGGTGGCTACACCTTC
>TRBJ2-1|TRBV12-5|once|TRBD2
CASGVERGDEQFF
TGTGCTAGTGGTGTAGAGCGGGGGGATGAGCAGTTCTTC
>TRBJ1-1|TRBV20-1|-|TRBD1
CSARPTQGMNTEAFF
TGCAGTGCTAGACCGACACAGGGGATGAACACTGAAGCTTTCTTT
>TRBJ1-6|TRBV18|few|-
CASSPGNNSPLHF
TGTGCCAGCTCACCGGGTAATAATTCACCCCTCCACTTT
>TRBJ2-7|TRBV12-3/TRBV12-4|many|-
CASSMDSGYEQYF
TGTGCCAGCAGCATGGATTCCGGGTACGAGCAGTACTTC
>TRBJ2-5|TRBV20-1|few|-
CSARVTGRETQYF
TGCAGTGCTAGAGTTACAGGGAGGGAGACCCAGTACTTC
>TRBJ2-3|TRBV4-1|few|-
CASSQDVGGYTDTQYF
TGCGCCAGCAGCCAAGATGTAGGGGGTTACACAGATACGCAGTATTTT
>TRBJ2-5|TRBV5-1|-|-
CASKEQPNGGEQYF
TGCGCCAGCAAGGAGCAACCTAATGGTGGTGAGCAGTACTTC
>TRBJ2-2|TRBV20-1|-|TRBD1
CSARTSGQGVWNTGELFF
TGCAGTGCTAGAACATCGGGACAGGGGGTATGGAACACCGGGGAGCTGTTTTTT
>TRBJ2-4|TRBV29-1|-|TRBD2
CSVGLAGGLEYF
TGCAGCGTGGGACTAGCGGGGGGGCTTGAGTACTTC
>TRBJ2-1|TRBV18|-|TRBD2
CASSPSLRGEFGNEQFF
TGTGCCAGCTCACCGTCTCTGCGGGGGGAATTTGGCAATGAGCAGTTCTTC
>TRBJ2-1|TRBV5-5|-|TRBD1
CASSGGQGAVWSYNEQFF
TGTGCCAGCAGCGGAGGACAGGGGGCAGTTTGGTCCTACAATGAGCAGTTCTTC
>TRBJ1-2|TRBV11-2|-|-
CASSEDINYGYTF
TGTGCCAGCAGCGAGGACATCAACTATGGCTACACCTTC
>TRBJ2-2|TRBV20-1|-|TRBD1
CSARDRGGGGGELFF
TGCAGTGCTAGAGACCGAGGGGGCGGAGGCGGGGAGCTGTTTTTT
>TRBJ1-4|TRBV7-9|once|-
CASILLGQDEKLFF
TGTGCCAGCATCCTACTGGGGCAGGATGAAAAACTGTTTTTT
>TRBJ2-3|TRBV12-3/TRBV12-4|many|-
CASSPEGQGIDTQYF
TGTGCCAGCAGTCCCGAGGGTCAGGGAATAGATACGCAGTATTTT
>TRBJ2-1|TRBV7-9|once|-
CASSLAETGGDEQFF
TGTGCCAGCAGCTTAGCGGAAACAGGGGGGGATGAGCAGTTCTTC
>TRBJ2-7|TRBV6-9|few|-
CASTPTGHWLEQYF
TGTGCCAGCACCCCGACAGGCCACTGGCTCGAGCAGTACTTC
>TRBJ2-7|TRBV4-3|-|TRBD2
CASSQDSGTYNEQYF
TGCGCCAGCAGCCAAGATAGCGGGACCTACAATGAGCAGTACTTC
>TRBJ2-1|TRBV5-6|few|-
CASSGRRVEQFF
TGTGCCAGCAGCGGGCGGCGGGTTGAGCAGTTCTTC
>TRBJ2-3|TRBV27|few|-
CASNGRYTGSSTDTQYF
TGTGCCAGTAACGGGAGATATACCGGTTCTAGCACAGATACGCAGTATTTT
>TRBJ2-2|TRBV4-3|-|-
CASSQRDWYTGELFF
TGCGCCAGCAGCCAGCGGGACTGGTACACCGGGGAGCTGTTTTTT
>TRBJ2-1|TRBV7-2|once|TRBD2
CASMAGGACNEQFF
TGTGCCAGCATGGCGGGGGGCGCATGCAATGAGCAGTTCTTC
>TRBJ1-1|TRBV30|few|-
CAWSPPDTRWTEAFF
TGTGCCTGGAGTCCACCGGACACCCGTTGGACTGAAGCTTTCTTT